Presented here are 19 T cell receptor beta chains from one specimen sequenced in a study of cytomegalovirus exposure and HLA in healthy donors. PCR employed 60 Vbeta and 13 Jbeta primers. Sequencing was performed with immunoSEQ multiplex PCR; in TCRdb, only in-frame clones are kept and a portion is missing. The profile shows approximately 150,000 clones, approximately 78% of them singletons. Sample: PBMCs. Receptors originate from a young man in good health and CMV-seropositive.

This clone has only a few counts. The V call is TRBV29-1, the J call TRBJ1-1; no clear D gene. Germline CDR1 and CDR2: SQVTM and ANQGSEA. The CDR3 consists of 13 residues. V shed 7 bases and J shed 1 base, with 13 bases lying between them. CDR3 DNA: TGCAGCGCCGGGGAGGATGGGAACACTGAAGCTTTCTTT. Translating it yields CSAGEDGNTEAFF.

There are a few counts of this clone. The chain couples TRBV2 to TRBJ2-5; TRBD2 matches at 11 bases. Germline loops: CDR1 SNHLY, CDR2 FYNNEI. The CDR3 is made up of 15 amino acids. Germline trimming cut 3 bases from V and 1 base from J; bases unmatched to any gene: 1. The CDR3 region has the DNA TGTGCCAGCAGTGAGCTAGCGGGAGGCCAAGAGACCCAGTACTTC. Its protein product is CASSELAGGQETQYF.

V gene TRBV30 combines with J gene TRBJ1-5; D is perhaps TRBD1 (6 bases). CDR1 is GTSNPN and CDR2 is SVGIG in the germline V gene (reference sequence). This CDR3 is 13 amino acids long. V was trimmed by 6 bases and J by 3 bases, leaving 12 bases between them. This CDR3 reads CACRTAYNQPQHF. In nucleotides, the CDR3 is TGTGCCTGTAGGACAGCCTACAATCAGCCCCAGCATTTT.

The rearrangement links TRBV11-2 to TRBJ1-2; no clear D gene. Germline V CDR1 and CDR2: SGHAT, FQNNGV. The CDR3 covers 13 residues. Trimming removed 5 bases at V and 7 bases at J, with 14 bases between. The CDR3 DNA is TGTGCCAGCAGCAGCCTCCGTGAGTTTGGCTACACCTTC. Its translation: CASSSLREFGYTF.

This clone was seen a few times. V gene TRBV28 combines with J gene TRBJ1-4; maybe TRBD1 (6 bases). The germline gives CDR1 MDHEN, CDR2 SYDVKM. V gave up 2 bases and J gave up 1 base, with 11 bases separating them. There are 16 residues in the CDR3. The CDR3 bases are TGTGCCAGCAGTTTAGTGGTAGGGGGAACTAATGAAAAACTGTTTTTT. Residues: CASSLVVGGTNEKLFF.

The rearrangement links TRBV27 to TRBJ2-7; tentative D call: TRBD2 (6 bases). CDR1 and CDR2 from the germline V gene are MNHEY and SMNVEV (reference sequence). V was cut by 6 bases and J by 7 bases, with 16 bases left in between. This CDR3 has 13 amino acids. The CDR3 is CASSREPHYEQYF. The CDR3 region has the DNA TGTGCCAGCAGCCGGGAGCCCCACTATGAGCAGTACTTC.

This clone has more than one count but fewer than ten. In DNA form, the CDR3 reads TGCGCCAGCAGCCAAGTGGCTAGCGGGAGCGATGAGCAGTTCTTC. It specifies CASSQVASGSDEQFF. This chain links TRBV4-1 with TRBJ2-1, with 10 bases fitting TRBD2. The CDR3 is made up of 15 amino acids. Germline V lookup: CDR1 MGHRA, CDR2 YSYEKL. Germline trimming cut 1 base from V and 8 bases from J; bases unmatched to any gene: 5.

This clone turned up a few times. The CDR3 region is CASSEIRGGNQPQHF. The CDR3 DNA sequence: TGTGCCAGCAGTGAAATCCGGGGGGGGAATCAGCCCCAGCATTTT. The rearrangement joins TRBV6-1 to TRBJ1-5, with D perhaps matching TRBD1 (5 bases). CDR3 length equals 15 residues. Per germline, CDR1 MNHNS and CDR2 SASEGT. Trimming stripped 2 bases from V and 4 bases from J, with 12 bases between.

The rearrangement links TRBV19 to TRBJ2-7; 11 bases fit TRBD1. Germline V lookup: CDR1 LNHDA, CDR2 SQIVND (reference sequence). This CDR3 region has 15 residues. V shed 6 bases, J shed 0 bases, and the junction held 4 bases outside the gene matches. The CDR3 bases are TGTGCCAGTAGGCCGGGACAGGGGGACTCCTACGAGCAGTACTTC. Its translation is CASRPGQGDSYEQYF.

This chain uses TRBV5-1 with TRBJ1-2, with a tentative D call TRBD1 (5 bases). V shed 1 base and J shed 6 bases, with 7 bases lying between them. The CDR3 consists of 12 residues. Germline V gene sequence: CDR1 SGHRS, CDR2 YFSETQ. The CDR3 DNA sequence: TGCGCCAGCAGCTTGTCGGGGGATGGCTACACCTTC. It yields the protein CASSLSGDGYTF.

The chain carries TRBV19 and TRBJ2-7; possible D gene TRBD2, 5 bases. Germline lookup yields CDR1 LNHDA and CDR2 SQIVND (reference sequence). The CDR3 has 13 residues. Trimming left V 6 bases short and J 1 base short, with 10 bases between. CDR3 sequence reads: CASRRAPSYEQYF. In DNA form, the CDR3 reads TGTGCCAGTAGGCGGGCTCCTTCCTACGAGCAGTACTTC.

This clone showed up just once. The V gene is TRBV5-4, the J gene TRBJ1-5; D unresolved. V gave up 0 bases and J gave up 8 bases, with 21 bases separating them. The CDR3 has 17 residues. Germline V CDR1 and CDR2: SGHNT, YYREEE (reference sequence). The CDR3 region has the DNA TGTGCCAGCAGCTTGGAGGGAGGAGTGATGTTTGGGGAGCCCCAGCATTTT. It is translated as CASSLEGGVMFGEPQHF.

The chain recombines TRBV6-1 with TRBJ2-7, with 11 bases matching TRBD1. This CDR3 region has 15 residues. CDR1 and CDR2 (germline): MNHNS, SASEGT. J lost 7 bases, V lost 3 bases, and 8 bases had no gene match. The CDR3 nucleotides are TGTGCCAGCAGTGAGGGGACAGGGGGTCTAGGGGAGCAGTACTTC. It codes for CASSEGTGGLGEQYF.

This chain joins TRBV25-1 and TRBJ2-2; no clear D gene. The CDR3 consists of 12 residues. Per germline, CDR1 MGHDK and CDR2 SYGVNS. Deletions cut 7 bases from V and 5 bases from J, with 8 bases between. CDR3: CASKESTGELFF. The CDR3, as DNA: TGTGCCAGCAAGGAGAGTACCGGGGAGCTGTTTTTT.

The V and J genes are TRBV15 and TRBJ2-1, with 12 bases identical to TRBD1. The CDR3 spans 16 residues. Germline assignment: CDR1 LNHNV and CDR2 YYDKDF (reference sequence). The trim removed 3 bases at V and 5 bases at J, leaving 5 bases unmatched. CDR3 sequence: CATSRSRDRGHNEQFF. CDR3 coding DNA: TGTGCCACCAGCAGGTCCCGGGACAGGGGGCACAATGAGCAGTTCTTC. The entire variable domain, with the rest obtained from reference TRBV15 and TRBJ2-1, is as follows: DAMVIQNPRYQVTQFGKPVTLSCSQTLNHNVMYWYQQKSSQAPKLLFHYYDKDFNNEADTPDNFQSRRPNTSFCFLDIRSPGLGDTAMYLCATSRSRDRGHNEQFFGPGTRLTVL.

This chain connects TRBV19 to TRBJ1-2; 7 bases fit TRBD1. CDR1 is LNHDA, CDR2 SQIVND, per germline (reference sequence). The V gene end was trimmed by 3 bases and the J gene end by 1 base; junction bases not matched to a gene: 5. The CDR3 extends over 15 amino acids. The CDR3 here is CASSMPGGGNYGYTF. CDR3 nucleotides: TGTGCCAGTAGTATGCCAGGGGGAGGTAACTATGGCTACACCTTC.

The V and J genes are TRBV5-8 and TRBJ2-7; no firm D call. This CDR3 spans 13 amino acids. V was shortened by 7 bases and J by 0 bases, with 11 bases between the two germline ends. Looked up from germline, CDR1 is SGHTS and CDR2 is YDEGEE. The CDR3 sequence is CASGAYTSYEQYF. CDR3 nucleotide sequence: TGTGCCAGCGGAGCCTACACCTCCTACGAGCAGTACTTC. Complete variable domain (other parts from reference TRBV5-8 and TRBJ2-7): EAGVTQSPTHLIKTRGQQATLRCSPISGHTSVYWYQQALGLGLQFLLWYDEGEERNRGNFPPRFSGRQFPNYSSELNVNALELEDSALYLCASGAYTSYEQYFGPGTRLTVT.

Concerning this clone itself: The same CDR3 can be traced to other DNA sequences in this sample. The V gene is TRBV14, the J gene TRBJ1-4, with D possibly being TRBD1 (6 bases). Between the trimmed V and J ends, which lost 4 bases and 4 bases, there was a span of 19 bases. Per the germline V gene, CDR1 is SGHDN and CDR2 is FVKESK. The CDR3 runs 17 residues. The CDR3 DNA is TGTGCCAGCAGCCCTAGGCAGGGGCTGACTGGTAATGAAAAACTGTTTTTT. Its protein is CASSPRQGLTGNEKLFF.

The V gene is TRBV7-9, the J gene TRBJ2-2; possible D gene TRBD2, 5 bases. The CDR3 runs 13 residues. The germline CDR1 and CDR2 sequences are SEHNR and FQNEAQ (reference sequence). V lost 5 bases to trimming and J lost 13 bases, with 17 bases between them. CDR3 DNA: TGTGCCAGCAGCGAAAGGACTGGGAAACTGCTGTTTTTT. Translated: CASSERTGKLLFF.